These 27 T cell receptor beta chains came from one sample sequenced in a study of pediatric ulcerative colitis. Rectal tissue came from one to two pinch biopsies taken at colonoscopy. Sequencing was performed with immunoSEQ multiplex PCR; in TCRdb, only in-frame clones are kept and a portion is missing. In the table there are tens of thousands of clones, around 76% of which are singletons. The sequencing input was gut tissue. These receptors were obtained from a girl between 10 and 17 years old with moderate ulcerative colitis.

The rearrangement joins TRBV5-6 to TRBJ1-1; D might be TRBD1 (6 bases). Trimming removed 4 bases from V and 4 bases from J, with 20 bases in between. Germline V gene lookup returns CDR1 SGHDT and CDR2 YYEEEE. The CDR3 runs to 16 residues. CDR3 residues: CASSHGWGARGTEAFF. CDR3 DNA sequence: TGTGCCAGCAGCCATGGTTGGGGGGCGAGGGGCACTGAAGCTTTCTTT.

There are a few counts of this clone. This sequence joins TRBV5-1 and TRBJ1-2, with 9 bases identical to TRBD1. After removal of 0 bases from V and 10 bases from J, the junction contained 7 bases not matched to a gene. This CDR3 region has 14 residues. Germline CDR1 is SGHRS and CDR2 is YFSETQ. The CDR3 sequence: CASSLGDRGIHYTF. CDR3 nucleotides: TGCGCCAGCAGCTTGGGAGACAGGGGGATACACTACACCTTC.

This clone was recorded once. This chain connects TRBV4-2 to TRBJ2-7; TRBD2 aligns across 8 bases. The V gene end was trimmed by 1 base and the J gene end by 2 bases; junction bases not matched to a gene: 4. The CDR3 consists of 15 residues. Germline CDR1 is LGHNA and CDR2 is YNFKEQ. Written as DNA, the CDR3 is TGTGCCAGCAGCCAAGGGGCCGGGAGGGCCTACGAGCAGTACTTC. This sequence encodes CASSQGAGRAYEQYF.

The chain employs TRBV6-5 and TRBJ2-6, with 7 bases fitting TRBD1. Losses at the gene ends were 7 bases for V and 0 bases for J; bases not matched to a gene: 3. The CDR3 is made up of 15 amino acids. Germline V lookup: CDR1 MNHEY, CDR2 SVGAGI. The CDR3 coding sequence is TGTGCCAGCAAGGGGGCCAGCTCTGGGGCCAACGTCCTGACTTTC. Amino acid sequence: CASKGASSGANVLTF.

V and J are TRBV9 and TRBJ2-1, with D uncertain. V lost 1 base and J 7 bases, leaving 6 bases between the germline ends. From germline, CDR1 is SGDLS and CDR2 YYNGEE. The CDR3 sequence is 12 residues long. CDR3 sequence: CASSVQGNEQFF. CDR3 in DNA: TGTGCCAGCAGCGTACAAGGGAATGAGCAGTTCTTC.

The V and J genes are TRBV4-2 and TRBJ1-4; tentative D call: TRBD1 (5 bases). This CDR3 is built from 15 residues. The germline V gene has CDR1 LGHNA and CDR2 YNFKEQ. V was pared by 0 bases and J by 6 bases, with 11 bases between. CDR3 sequence: CASSQDEGDYEKLFF. CDR3 in DNA: TGTGCCAGCAGCCAAGACGAAGGGGACTATGAAAAACTGTTTTTT.

The V gene is TRBV5-4, the J gene TRBJ2-5; 10 nucleotides match TRBD2. V lost 3 bases to trimming and J lost 1 base; unmatched junction nucleotides: 9. This CDR3 region has 17 residues. Germline lookup yields CDR1 SGHNT and CDR2 YYREEE (reference sequence). CDR3 region: CASSSVTSGEFQETQYF. In DNA, the CDR3 is TGTGCCAGCAGCTCGGTTACTAGCGGGGAATTCCAAGAGACCCAGTACTTC.

This clone was picked up one time. Other DNA sequences from this sample encode an identical CDR3 as well. This chain connects TRBV19 to TRBJ1-5; D gene unclear. CDR3 size: 15 residues. Trimming shortened V by 1 base and J by 0 bases, and 7 bases separated the two germline ends. Germline assignment: CDR1 LNHDA and CDR2 SQIVND (reference sequence). Written as DNA, the CDR3 is TGTGCCAGTAGTATAGGCGGATATAGCAATCAGCCCCAGCATTTT. This codes for CASSIGGYSNQPQHF.

Only a few counts were recorded for this clone. This chain connects TRBV10-3 to TRBJ2-2; D remains ambiguous. This CDR3 is built from 14 residues. Germline V gene sequence: CDR1 ENHRY, CDR2 SYGVKD. The V end was cut by 1 base, the J end by 1 base, with 4 bases between. CDR3 sequence: CAISELRNTGELFF. The CDR3 DNA follows: TGTGCCATCAGTGAGTTGAGGAACACCGGGGAGCTGTTTTTT.

The chain joins TRBV5-1 to TRBJ1-1, with D perhaps TRBD1 (6 bases). CDR1 is SGHRS and CDR2 is YFSETQ in the germline V gene. Trimming stripped 2 bases from V and 4 bases from J, with 12 bases between. The CDR3 runs to 14 residues. CDR3 sequence: CASSLYRGGTEAFF. CDR3 coding DNA: TGCGCCAGCAGCTTATATAGAGGGGGCACTGAAGCTTTCTTT.

The V and J genes are TRBV11-2 and TRBJ1-2, with a tentative D call TRBD1 (5 bases). Trimming took 3 bases from V and 7 from J, leaving 12 bases between them. CDR3 size: 13 residues. CDR1 is SGHAT, CDR2 FQNNGV, per germline. The CDR3 region has the DNA TGTGCCAGCAGCTTTCCCCTCGGGGGTGGCTACACCTTC. It yields the protein CASSFPLGGGYTF.

This chain uses TRBV5-6 with TRBJ1-2; D not resolved. CDR3 length: 16 amino acids. CDR1 is SGHDT and CDR2 is YYEEEE in the germline V gene. Deletions cut 0 bases from V and 4 bases from J, with 16 bases between. In DNA, the CDR3 is TGTGCCAGCAGCTTGGTTGGTCCCCACCTCGGCTATGGCTACACCTTC. This codes for CASSLVGPHLGYGYTF.

A few counts support this clone. The V call is TRBV2, the J call TRBJ1-1, with TRBD1 identical over 10 bases. The CDR3 spans 15 residues. CDR1 is SNHLY and CDR2 is FYNNEI in the germline V gene. Losses at the gene ends were 4 bases for V and 1 base for J; bases not matched to a gene: 3. The CDR3 protein is CASSGDRGWNTEAFF. The DNA for the CDR3 is TGTGCCAGCAGTGGGGACAGGGGCTGGAACACTGAAGCTTTCTTT.

V gene TRBV5-1 combines with J gene TRBJ2-1; D is unclear. V was trimmed by 1 base and J by 0 bases, leaving 5 bases between them. Germline-derived CDR1 and CDR2 are SGHRS and YFSETQ. CDR3 length: 14 residues. The CDR3 DNA sequence: TGCGCCAGCAGCTTGTGGAGCTCCTACAATGAGCAGTTCTTC. Its translation is CASSLWSSYNEQFF.

V and J are TRBV4-2 and TRBJ2-2; D possibly matches TRBD1 or TRBD2 (5 bases each). Trimming stripped 1 base from V and 5 bases from J, with 11 bases between. CDR1 is LGHNA, CDR2 YNFKEQ, per germline. This CDR3 is built from 15 residues. The CDR3 coding sequence is TGTGCCAGCAGCCAAGGCCTAGCAGGGACCGGGGAGCTGTTTTTT. Translating gives CASSQGLAGTGELFF.

This sequence joins TRBV9 and TRBJ2-7, with 7 bases lining up with TRBD1. Germline CDR1 is SGDLS and CDR2 is YYNGEE. Unmatched junction bases numbered 9, after V lost 3 bases and J lost 6 bases. This CDR3 spans 14 amino acids. The CDR3 region is CASSGQGSSIEQYF. As DNA, the CDR3 is TGTGCCAGCAGCGGACAGGGTTCATCGATCGAGCAGTACTTC.

The gene calls are TRBV5-1 and TRBJ1-1; D remains ambiguous. With 0 bases removed from V and 4 bases from J, the gap between germline ends came to 13 bases. Looked up from germline, CDR1 is SGHRS and CDR2 is YFSETQ. This CDR3 is 15 amino acids long. CDR3 DNA sequence: TGCGCCAGCAGCTTGGTGGGAGAATGGGGCACTGAAGCTTTCTTT. Translating gives CASSLVGEWGTEAFF.

This clone has just a few counts. V is TRBV29-1 and J is TRBJ2-7, with D unresolved. Trimming took off 4 bases at V and 0 bases at J, with 13 bases between the two ends. CDR3 length: 14 amino acids. The germline V gene encodes CDR1 SQVTM and CDR2 ANQGSEA. CDR3 amino acids: CSVGLRLSSYEQYF. The DNA of the CDR3 is TGCAGCGTTGGGCTTAGACTTAGCTCCTACGAGCAGTACTTC.

This chain joins TRBV5-1 and TRBJ2-1, with 11 bases identical to TRBD2. Per germline, CDR1 SGHRS and CDR2 YFSETQ. V lost 5 bases and J lost 5; bases outside the gene matches: 6. The CDR3 totals 15 residues. For the CDR3, the DNA is TGCGCCAGCAGGAACCGGGGACTAGCGGACAATGAGCAGTTCTTC. Protein sequence: CASRNRGLADNEQFF.

This chain's CDR3 is CAWSVVSGQDTF. As DNA, the CDR3 is TGTGCCTGGAGTGTAGTATCGGGGCAGGACACCTTC. The genes are TRBV30 and TRBJ1-2; weak D call: TRBD1 (5 bases). The CDR3 sequence is 12 residues long. Trimming took off 0 bases at V and 12 bases at J, with 14 bases between the two ends. The germline V gene encodes CDR1 GTSNPN and CDR2 SVGIG (reference sequence).

This clone was seen a few times. V and J are TRBV5-1 and TRBJ2-7; no reliable D call. Trimming removed 1 base at V and 4 bases at J, with 15 bases between. The CDR3 has 15 amino acids. Germline lookup yields CDR1 SGHRS and CDR2 YFSETQ. The chain's CDR3 is CASSLLWSSGYEQYF. In DNA form, the CDR3 reads TGCGCCAGCAGCTTGTTATGGAGTTCGGGTTACGAGCAGTACTTC.

V gene TRBV5-6 combines with J gene TRBJ2-7; 8 bases line up with TRBD2. Per germline, CDR1 SGHDT and CDR2 YYEEEE. V was pared by 3 bases and J by 1 base, with 15 bases of the junction left unmatched. The CDR3 length is 18 residues. As DNA, the CDR3 is TGTGCCAGCAGCTCTCTCCAGAGGTGGGTAGCGGGGTCCTACGAGCAGTACTTC. This gives the protein CASSSLQRWVAGSYEQYF.

This chain uses TRBV29-1 with TRBJ1-1; D unresolved. V dropped 6 bases and J dropped 2 bases, with 10 bases sitting between them. The CDR3 consists of 12 residues. The germline gives CDR1 SQVTM, CDR2 ANQGSEA. CDR3 sequence reads: CSVRTGNTEAFF. The CDR3 DNA is TGCAGCGTCAGGACGGGAAACACTGAAGCTTTCTTT. The full variable domain, completed using reference TRBV29-1 and TRBJ1-1, is SAVISQKPSRDICQRGTSLTIQCQVDSQVTMMFWYRQQPGQSLTLIATANQGSEATYESGFVIDKFPISRPNLTFSTLTVSNMSPEDSSIYLCSVRTGNTEAFFGQGTRLTVV.

V gene TRBV19 combines with J gene TRBJ2-1; a possible D gene is TRBD2 (6 bases). The CDR3 length is 13 residues. In germline, CDR1 is LNHDA, CDR2 SQIVND (reference sequence). V lost 6 bases and J lost 4, with 10 bases in between. In DNA, the CDR3 is TGTGCCAGTAGCACGACTAGTTACAATGAGCAGTTCTTC. This encodes CASSTTSYNEQFF. The full variable domain, in which reference TRBV19 and TRBJ2-1 provide the parts outside the CDR3, is DGGITQSPKYLFRKEGQNVTLSCEQNLNHDAMYWYRQDPGQGLRLIYYSQIVNDFQKGDIAEGYSVSREKKESFPLTVTSAQKNPTAFYLCASSTTSYNEQFFGPGTRLTVL.

In this sample, this clone turned up a few times. In the same sample, other DNA sequences code for this CDR3. This chain joins TRBV7-2 and TRBJ2-7, with a possible D match to TRBD1 (5 bases). The ends were cut back, 1 base at V and 4 bases at J, with 14 bases in the middle. Germline lookup yields CDR1 SGHTA and CDR2 FQGNSA. The CDR3 sequence is 15 residues long. This CDR3 reads CASSLGPTASYEQYF. As DNA, the CDR3 is TGTGCCAGCAGCTTAGGTCCGACAGCCAGTTACGAGCAGTACTTC.

V and J are TRBV6-1 and TRBJ1-2; perhaps TRBD1 as D (5 bases). Germline values: CDR1 MNHNS, CDR2 SASEGT. The germline V and J ends were trimmed by 6 bases and 0 bases, with 8 bases remaining between them. This CDR3 has 13 residues. Here the CDR3 reads CASRTATNYGYTF. CDR3 DNA sequence: TGTGCCAGCAGGACAGCCACTAACTATGGCTACACCTTC.

V gene TRBV27 combines with J gene TRBJ2-7, with TRBD2 identical over 7 bases. The CDR3 totals 15 residues. Germline V gene sequence: CDR1 MNHEY, CDR2 SMNVEV (reference sequence). J gave up 3 bases and V 0 bases, and 5 bases lay outside the gene matches. The CDR3 sequence: CASSLSGPGGYEQYF. In DNA, the CDR3 is TGTGCCAGCAGTTTATCAGGGCCGGGGGGCTACGAGCAGTACTTC.